One and the same sample provided the 8 T cell receptor beta chains below, sequenced in a study of T cell responses to AZD1222 COVID-19 vaccine. The repertoire was sequenced with immunoSEQ multiplex PCR; TCRdb's copy has only in-frame clones and lacks some. The sample holds approximately 130,000 clones, about nine tenths seen once. This specimen was peripheral blood, taken 28 days after the second AZD1222 dose. Receptor source: an adult who received the AZD1222 COVID-19 vaccine.

This chain connects TRBV5-4 to TRBJ1-1; possibly TRBD1 for D (5 bases). The CDR3 covers 16 residues. Germline V gives CDR1 SGHNT, CDR2 YYREEE (reference sequence). V lost 4 bases and J lost 5, with 21 bases in between. Here the CDR3 reads CASSRGGVSRNTEAFF. The CDR3 DNA sequence: TGTGCCAGCAGCCGGGGCGGGGTTAGTAGAAATACTGAAGCTTTCTTT.

The genes are TRBV18 and TRBJ2-1; D possibly corresponds to TRBD1 (6 bases). Germline CDR1 KGHSH, CDR2 LQKENI. Trimming removed 3 bases from V and 0 bases from J, with 9 bases in between. This CDR3 is built from 15 residues. The CDR3 is CASSPQDSSYNEQFF. CDR3 coding DNA: TGTGCCAGCTCACCCCAGGACAGCTCCTACAATGAGCAGTTCTTC.

The rearrangement links TRBV30 to TRBJ2-3; 8 nucleotides align to TRBD2. This CDR3 has 13 residues. Germline CDR1 is GTSNPN and CDR2 is SVGIG (reference sequence). Trimming took 8 bases from V and 0 from J; bases not matched to a gene: 4. The CDR3 DNA is TGTGCCAATAGCGGGGTCAGCACAGATACGCAGTATTTT. Protein product: CANSGVSTDTQYF.

CDR3 sequence: CASSRGGISYNEQFF. The DNA for the CDR3 is TGTGCCAGCAGTCGTGGGGGGATATCCTACAATGAGCAGTTCTTC. The chain links TRBV11-1 to TRBJ2-1; D is possibly TRBD2 (6 bases). This CDR3 is 15 amino acids long. With 6 bases removed from V and 1 base from J, the gap between germline ends came to 13 bases. The germline V gene has CDR1 SGHAT and CDR2 FQDESV (reference sequence).

This clone was seen only once. The rearrangement joins TRBV28 to TRBJ1-4, with D tentatively TRBD1 (6 bases). Germline CDR1 reads MDHEN; CDR2 reads SYDVKM. CDR3 size: 15 residues. The germline V and J ends were trimmed by 6 bases and 6 bases, with 17 bases remaining between them. The CDR3 sequence is CASRQPTGHYEKLFF. Here the CDR3 DNA reads TGTGCCAGCAGACAACCGACAGGACATTATGAAAAACTGTTTTTT.

The chain is built from TRBV5-4 and TRBJ2-2; D may match TRBD1 or TRBD2 (5 bases each). Germline V gives CDR1 SGHNT, CDR2 YYREEE (reference sequence). Trimming removed 4 bases at V and 5 bases at J, with 15 bases between. This CDR3 has 15 residues. The CDR3 sequence is CASSVGTPGTGELFF. CDR3 DNA: TGTGCCAGCAGCGTTGGGACCCCTGGGACCGGGGAGCTGTTTTTT.

In this sample, this clone turned up a few times. The chain employs TRBV4-2 and TRBJ1-6, with a weak D call TRBD1 (6 bases). Per the germline V gene, CDR1 is LGHNA and CDR2 is YNFKEQ. The CDR3 loop spans 16 amino acids. V was cut by 3 bases and J by 6 bases, with 15 bases left in between. Here the CDR3 reads CASSHGGTPPNSPLHF. The CDR3 DNA reads as TGTGCCAGCAGCCATGGCGGGACACCCCCTAATTCACCCCTCCACTTT.

This clone has only one observation. This sequence joins TRBV6-2 or TRBV6-3 and TRBJ1-1; D gene unclear. CDR1 is MNHEY and CDR2 is SVGEGT in the germline V gene. The CDR3 is 13 amino acids. V was shortened by 4 bases and J by 5 bases, with 11 bases between the two germline ends. CDR3 nucleotide sequence: TGTGCCAGCAGTTTTGGATCCGGGACTGAAGCTTTCTTT. This translates into CASSFGSGTEAFF.